The present T cell receptor (beta chain) was sequenced within a study of blood T cell repertoires in COVID-19. Study details: The origin of the acute and convalescent COVID-19 samples was the United States, Italy and Spain. T cells, B-cell-depleted T cells, or PBMCs provided the cDNA or gDNA that served as material.

Germline V gene data show CDR1 as SGHRS and CDR2 as YFSETQ. The CDR3 consists of 15 residues. The ends were cut back, 3 bases at V and 5 bases at J, with 12 bases in the middle. Original processing methods: Cell counts per sample came from amplifying reference gene primers. The repertoire was sequenced with immunoSEQ multiplex PCR; TCRdb's copy has only in-frame clones and lacks some. The V and J calls and clone size come from that table; D and trimming were worked out from the DNA. Among 90,000 to 130,000 clones listed, roughly four fifths were seen once. The rearrangement joins TRBV5-1 to TRBJ1-6; D is ambiguous. Sequencing input: peripheral blood. The TCR originated in a man in his sixties or seventies with acute or convalescent COVID-19. CDR3 residues: CASSSKTQNNSPLHF. The CDR3 DNA sequence: TGCGCCAGCAGCTCAAAGACACAGAATAATTCACCCCTCCACTTT.